This T cell receptor beta chain was observed in a study of human T cells and chemical hapten exposure. In the study overall: In the sensitization step, 2% DPC was placed on about 2 cm by about 2 cm of upper inner arm skin. Upper back patch tests used 0.01% DPC, scored after 6 days. Mostly female patients had alopecia areata, totalis or universalis.

TCRdb reanalysed the RACE reads using MiXCR and keeps one entry per CDR3 protein. The sample yields tens of thousands of distinct CDR3 sequences, about 10% seen once. This clonotype was found a few times. The germline V gene has CDR1 LGHDT and CDR2 YNNKEL (reference sequence). The CDR3 loop spans 14 amino acids. Trimming pared 1 base from V and 6 bases from J, leaving 10 bases between. Time point meaning: pre-sensitization, week 0. Treatment described: therapeutic diphenylcyclopropenone sensitization with weekly scalp DPC. Alopecia patients between 18 and 70 years old and suitable for DPC were used as donors.

The source is a woman aged 45-59 years with alopecia areata. Some clones in this sample may be carry-over from other donors' samples. Material: whole blood, obtained in connection with sensitization to the hapten diphenylcyclopropenone (DPC). The chain links TRBV3-1 to TRBJ2-1, with unresolved D. The CDR3 DNA reads TGTGCCAGCAGCCAAGGGGGTACCCGCAATGAGCAGTTCTTC. Its protein is CASSQGGTRNEQFF.